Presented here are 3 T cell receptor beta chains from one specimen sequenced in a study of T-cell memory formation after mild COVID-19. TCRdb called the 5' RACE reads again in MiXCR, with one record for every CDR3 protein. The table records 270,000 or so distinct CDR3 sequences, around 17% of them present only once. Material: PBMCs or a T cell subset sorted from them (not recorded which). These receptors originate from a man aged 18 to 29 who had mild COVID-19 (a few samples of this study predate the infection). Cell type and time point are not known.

CDR3 sequence: CASSPGRTTFIGEAFF. The CDR3 DNA follows: TGTGCCAGCTCACCAGGGAGGACCACCTTTATTGGTGAAGCTTTCTTT. This sequence joins TRBV18 and TRBJ1-1; D is unresolved. Between the trimmed V and J ends, which lost 2 bases and 7 bases, there was a span of 20 bases. There are 16 residues in the CDR3. Per the germline V gene, CDR1 is KGHSH and CDR2 is LQKENI.

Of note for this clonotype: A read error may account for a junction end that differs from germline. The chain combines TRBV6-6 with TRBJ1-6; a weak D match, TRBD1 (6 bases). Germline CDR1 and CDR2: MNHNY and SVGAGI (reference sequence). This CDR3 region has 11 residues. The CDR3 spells CASSNLGTLAF. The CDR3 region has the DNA TGTGCCAGCAGCAACCTCGGGACACTAGCTTTT.

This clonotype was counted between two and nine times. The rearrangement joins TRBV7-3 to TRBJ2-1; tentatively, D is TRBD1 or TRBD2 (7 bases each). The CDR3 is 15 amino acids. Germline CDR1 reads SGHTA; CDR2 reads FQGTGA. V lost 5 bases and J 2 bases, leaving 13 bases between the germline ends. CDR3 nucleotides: TGTGCCAGCAGCCAGGGGGGGGACACCTACAATGAGCAGTTCTTC. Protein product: CASSQGGDTYNEQFF.